The clone carrying this T cell receptor beta chain was counted a few times. Other DNA sequences in the sample encode the same CDR3. The sample originates from a study of blood T cell repertoires in COVID-19. Study-wide context: Specimens from acute and convalescent COVID-19 originated in the United States, Italy and Spain. Sources were T cells, B-cell-depleted T cells, or PBMCs; the material itself was cDNA or gDNA.

Germline V gene data show CDR1 as KGHSH and CDR2 as LQKENI. V lost 3 bases and J lost 4; bases outside the gene matches: 3. This CDR3 comprises 14 residues. In the original analysis: How many nucleated cells were present was estimated from reference gene primer amplification. Sequencing was performed with immunoSEQ multiplex PCR; in TCRdb, only in-frame clones are kept and a portion is missing. V, J and clone size reflect that table, while D and trimming were determined from the DNA. This sample has 90,000 to 130,000 clones; under 75% occur once, and the top ten carry around 8%. This clonotype was sampled from a woman aged 55-70 years with acute or convalescent COVID-19. Sequenced: peripheral blood. J is TRBJ2-7 and V is TRBV18; 10 positions agree with TRBD1. The CDR3 spells CASSPGQGPYEQYF. CDR3 DNA sequence: TGTGCCAGCTCACCGGGACAGGGGCCATACGAGCAGTACTTC.